This TCR beta chain was sequenced in a study of molecular identifiers for immune sequencing clone quantification. Study-level points and caveats: Clone sizes could be underestimated for highly expanded clones when identical TCR molecules share a barcode. In naive cells, clones above 20 RNA copies held under 1% of molecules, whereas in effector cells they held over 97%.

The germline V gene encodes CDR1 SGHDT and CDR2 YYEEEE. The length of the CDR3 is 15 residues. From the PCR reads, TCRdb called clonotypes with MiXCR, one entry per CDR3 protein. The data hold hundreds of thousands of distinct CDR3 sequences, with 25% observed a single time. As concerns this clonotype: Its specificity is unknown. This sequence may be a read error, since a much larger clone differs from it by one base.

Source material for naive CD8 libraries was roughly 20,000 to 1,100,000 sorted cells, with 10%, 30% or 50% RNA. A CD8+CD4-CCR7+CD45RA+ phenotype served as the sorting definition for naive CD8 T cells. Sequences were obtained from naive CD8+ T cells from blood, with Jurkat cell RNA spiked in. Regarding subset: FACS-sorted CD8+CD4-CCR7+CD45RA+ naive T cells. The V call is TRBV5-6, the J call TRBJ2-7; D remains ambiguous. The source is a human donor in good health. Some libraries in this study had Jurkat cell RNA spiked in. In DNA form, the CDR3 reads TGTGCCCGCAGCCCCTCCATCGGGTCCTCCTACGAGCAGTACTTC. Amino acids: CARSPSIGSSYEQYF.